This paragraph covers one T cell receptor (beta chain) sequence. The data stem from a study of cytomegalovirus exposure and HLA in healthy donors. PCR primers comprised 60 Vbeta and 13 Jbeta primers. The protocol was immunoSEQ multiplex PCR, while the TCRdb copy is restricted to in-frame clones and leaves out a portion. Among under 150,000 clones listed, more than 60% were seen once. In germline, CDR1 is GTSNPN, CDR2 SVGIG (reference sequence). This CDR3 has 16 residues. Trimming took off 5 bases at V and 7 bases at J, with 21 bases between the two ends. This TCR was sampled from a middle-aged woman in good health and CMV-seronegative. Sequenced sample: PBMCs. The rearrangement joins TRBV30 to TRBJ1-6, with D maybe TRBD1 (6 bases). The CDR3 here is CAWGTRGGRLNSPLHF. DNA for the CDR3: TGTGCCTGGGGTACCCGGGGGGGCCGGTTGAATTCACCCCTCCACTTT.